This T cell receptor (beta chain) was recorded in a study of T-cell reconstitution after alpha-beta-depleted transplantation in children. This clonotype has a count of ten or more. Unique molecular identifiers were used in preparing the TCRbeta library. TCRdb reanalysed the PCR reads using MiXCR and keeps one entry per CDR3 protein. The sample yields about 230,000 distinct CDR3 sequences, 9.7% seen once. Germline assignment: CDR1 KGHDR and CDR2 SFDVKD. With 1 base clipped from V and 7 bases from J, the junction kept 8 bases outside the gene matches. The CDR3 extends over 16 amino acids. V and J are TRBV24-1 and TRBJ2-1; TRBD1 aligns across 8 bases. This material consisted of PBMCs from the stem cell graft donor, taken from the stem cell graft. The receptor's source is a human donor who donated a stem cell graft to a child with SCID. CDR3 in amino acids: CATSDFGQGLSNEQFF. For the CDR3, the DNA is TGTGCCACCAGTGATTTCGGACAGGGCTTATCAAATGAGCAGTTCTTC.